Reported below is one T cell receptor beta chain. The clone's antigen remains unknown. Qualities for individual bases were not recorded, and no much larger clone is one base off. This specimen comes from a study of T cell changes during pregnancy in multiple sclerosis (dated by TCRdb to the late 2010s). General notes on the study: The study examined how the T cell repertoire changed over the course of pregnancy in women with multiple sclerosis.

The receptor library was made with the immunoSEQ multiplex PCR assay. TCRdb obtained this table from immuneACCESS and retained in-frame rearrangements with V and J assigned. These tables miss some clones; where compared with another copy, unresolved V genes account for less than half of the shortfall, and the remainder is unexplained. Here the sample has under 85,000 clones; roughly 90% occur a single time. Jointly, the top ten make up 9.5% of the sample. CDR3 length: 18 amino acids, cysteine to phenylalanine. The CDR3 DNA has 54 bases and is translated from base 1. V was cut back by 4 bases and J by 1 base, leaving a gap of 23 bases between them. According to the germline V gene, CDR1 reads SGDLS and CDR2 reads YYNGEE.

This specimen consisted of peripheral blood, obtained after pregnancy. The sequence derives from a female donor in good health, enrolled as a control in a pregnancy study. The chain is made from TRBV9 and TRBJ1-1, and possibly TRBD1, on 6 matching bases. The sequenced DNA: TGTGCCAGCAGCCCCGGACTCAGGGGCCCATATTCGAACACTGAAGCTTTCTTT. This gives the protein CASSPGLRGPYSNTEAFF. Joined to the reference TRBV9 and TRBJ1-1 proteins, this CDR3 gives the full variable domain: DSGVTQTPKHLITATGQRVTLRCSPRSGDLSVYWYQQSLDQGLQFLIQYYNGEERAKGNILERFSAQQFPDLHSELNLSSLELGDSALYFCASSPGLRGPYSNTEAFFGQGTRLTVV.